This entry lists 11 T cell receptor beta chains sequenced from one sample in a study of metastatic and nonmetastatic thyroid tumors. All patients were treatment-naive before thyroid surgery. TCRdb re-processed the PCR reads through MiXCR. The sample includes 20,000 to 25,000 clones, 9% to 15% of them seen just once. Sequences were obtained from blood. All receptors derive from a male donor with papillary thyroid cancer or a benign thyroid nodule (not recorded which). Some clones in this sample may be carry-over from other donors' samples.

This clone was seen a few times. V gene TRBV10-3 combines with J gene TRBJ2-5; D could derive from TRBD1 or TRBD2 (5 bases each). Looked up from germline, CDR1 is ENHRY and CDR2 is SYGVKD. V lost 0 bases, J lost 4 bases, and 18 bases lay in between. The CDR3 is made up of 17 amino acids. The chain's CDR3 is CAISESIESGTRETQYF. The CDR3 DNA follows: TGTGCCATCAGTGAGTCGATCGAATCGGGGACCCGAGAGACCCAGTACTTC.

In this sample, this clone turned up many times. This chain joins TRBV7-8 and TRBJ1-4; perhaps TRBD1 as D (6 bases). Trimming took 5 bases from V and 5 from J, leaving 18 bases between them. The CDR3 has 16 residues. Germline-derived CDR1 and CDR2 are SGHVS and FQNEAQ. CDR3 sequence (DNA): TGTGCCAGCAGCCGCCGCGGAGGGGGGGGGAATGAAAAACTGTTTTTT. Protein sequence: CASSRRGGGGNEKLFF.

In its sample, this clone was seen a few times. The chain carries TRBV5-1 and TRBJ1-2, with a possible D match to TRBD1 (6 bases). CDR3 size: 14 residues. Germline lookup yields CDR1 SGHRS and CDR2 YFSETQ. Trimming cost V 3 bases and J 1 base, with 10 bases left between them. This chain's CDR3 is CASSSKQGNYGYTF. The CDR3 DNA is TGCGCCAGCAGCTCAAAACAGGGTAACTATGGCTACACCTTC.

This clone counts as medium-sized. V and J are TRBV12-3 or TRBV12-4 and TRBJ2-1; D is undetermined. The germline V and J ends were trimmed by 4 bases and 6 bases, with 19 bases remaining between them. The CDR3 is made up of 16 amino acids. This CDR3 is CASSYLGNPRGNEQFF. CDR3 DNA: TGTGCCAGCAGTTACCTCGGCAACCCGAGAGGCAATGAGCAGTTCTTC.

In this sample, this clone is medium-sized. This chain connects TRBV28 to TRBJ2-1, with 9 bases matching TRBD1. Trimming cost V 2 bases and J 4 bases; bases outside gene matches: 6. From germline, CDR1 is MDHEN and CDR2 SYDVKM. The CDR3 runs 16 residues. The DNA of the CDR3 is TGTGCCAGCAGTTTACCCGGGACAGGGAAATACAATGAGCAGTTCTTC. Protein product: CASSLPGTGKYNEQFF.

This clone was observed many times. CDR3 residues: CASSLGYPNEQYF. CDR3 nucleotides: TGCGCCAGCAGCTTGGGTTACCCAAACGAGCAGTACTTC. The J gene is TRBJ2-7, the V gene TRBV5-1; D is uncertain. Trimming left V 0 bases short and J 5 bases short, with 9 bases between. This CDR3 is 13 amino acids long. The germline V gene encodes CDR1 SGHRS and CDR2 YFSETQ.

This chain links TRBV15 with TRBJ1-5, with TRBD1 as a possible D gene (6 bases). Trimming took off 0 bases at V and 6 bases at J, with 12 bases between the two ends. The CDR3 loop spans 15 amino acids. Germline CDR1 LNHNV, CDR2 YYDKDF (reference sequence). CDR3 in amino acids: CATSRDRGFGQPQHF. CDR3 sequence (DNA): TGTGCCACCAGCAGAGACAGGGGATTTGGTCAGCCCCAGCATTTT.

By share, this clone ranks as medium-sized (0.01 to 0.1%). The chain links TRBV6-1 to TRBJ1-1; no clear D. Germline V gives CDR1 MNHNS, CDR2 SASEGT. The CDR3 consists of 14 residues. V lost 2 bases, J lost 1 base, and 8 bases lay in between. The CDR3 nucleotides read TGTGCCAGCAGTGAAACGGGAAAGAACACTGAAGCTTTCTTT. The encoded protein is CASSETGKNTEAFF.

In its sample, this clone was seen many times. J is TRBJ2-7 and V is TRBV7-9; weak D call: TRBD1 (6 bases). Trimming removed 6 bases at V and 7 bases at J, with 16 bases between. Germline values: CDR1 SEHNR, CDR2 FQNEAQ (reference sequence). The CDR3 length is 13 residues. CDR3 sequence reads: CASSPPADREQYF. CDR3 nucleotides: TGTGCCAGCAGTCCACCCGCGGACAGAGAGCAGTACTTC.

This clone has ten or more counts. The V and J genes are TRBV19 and TRBJ2-1; TRBD2 matches at 7 bases. From germline, CDR1 is LNHDA and CDR2 SQIVND (reference sequence). This CDR3 spans 17 amino acids. The trim removed 5 bases at V and 7 bases at J, leaving 17 bases unmatched. The CDR3 coding sequence is TGTGCCAGTAGTTCCCGCATAATGGGGGAGGGGAGTAATGAGCAGTTCTTC. Its protein is CASSSRIMGEGSNEQFF.

At least ten counts were recorded for this clone. This chain uses TRBV15 with TRBJ1-3; 8 bases are shared with TRBD1. Germline CDR1 LNHNV, CDR2 YYDKDF (reference sequence). The CDR3 is 15 amino acids. Germline trimming cut 5 bases from V and 2 bases from J; bases unmatched to any gene: 5. DNA for the CDR3: TGTGCCACCAGCCTTGACAGGGGAACTGGAAACACCATATATTTT. This translates into CATSLDRGTGNTIYF. Filled out from reference TRBV15 and TRBJ1-3, the complete variable domain reads DAMVIQNPRYQVTQFGKPVTLSCSQTLNHNVMYWYQQKSSQAPKLLFHYYDKDFNNEADTPDNFQSRRPNTSFCFLDIRSPGLGDTAMYLCATSLDRGTGNTIYFGEGSWLTVV.